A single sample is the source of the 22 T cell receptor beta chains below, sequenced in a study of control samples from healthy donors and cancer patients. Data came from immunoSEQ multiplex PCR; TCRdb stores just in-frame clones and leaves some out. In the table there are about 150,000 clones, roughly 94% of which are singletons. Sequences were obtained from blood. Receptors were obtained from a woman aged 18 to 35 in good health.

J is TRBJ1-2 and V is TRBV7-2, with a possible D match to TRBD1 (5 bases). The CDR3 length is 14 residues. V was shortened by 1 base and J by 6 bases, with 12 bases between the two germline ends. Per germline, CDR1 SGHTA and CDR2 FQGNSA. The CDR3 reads CASSLGSRVDGYTF. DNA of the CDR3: TGTGCCAGCAGCTTAGGGTCCAGGGTCGATGGCTACACCTTC.

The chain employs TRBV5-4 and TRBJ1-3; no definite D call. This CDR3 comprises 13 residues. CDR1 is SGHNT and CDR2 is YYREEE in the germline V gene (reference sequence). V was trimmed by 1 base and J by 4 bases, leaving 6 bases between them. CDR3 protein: CASSLSQGNTIYF. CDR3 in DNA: TGTGCCAGCAGCTTGTCTCAGGGAAACACCATATATTTT.

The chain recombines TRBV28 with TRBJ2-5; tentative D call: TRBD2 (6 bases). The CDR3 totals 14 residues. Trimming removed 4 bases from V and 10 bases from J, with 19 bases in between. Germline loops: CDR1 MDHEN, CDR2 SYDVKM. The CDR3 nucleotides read TGTGCCAGCAGTTCCCGGACCCCGGGGGACCGCCAGTACTTC. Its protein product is CASSSRTPGDRQYF.

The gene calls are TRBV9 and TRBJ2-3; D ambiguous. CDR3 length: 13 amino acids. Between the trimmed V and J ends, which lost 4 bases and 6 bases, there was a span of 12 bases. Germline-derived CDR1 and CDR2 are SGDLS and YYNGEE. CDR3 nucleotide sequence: TGTGCCAGCAGCACCTCTCTCCCGGATACGCAGTATTTT. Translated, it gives CASSTSLPDTQYF.

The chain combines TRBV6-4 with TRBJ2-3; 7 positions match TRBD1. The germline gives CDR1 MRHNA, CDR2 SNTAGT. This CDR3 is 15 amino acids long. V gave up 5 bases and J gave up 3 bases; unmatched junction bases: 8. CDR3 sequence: CASSPLGRGTDTQYF. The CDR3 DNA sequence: TGTGCCAGCAGTCCTCTGGGCAGGGGGACAGATACGCAGTATTTT.

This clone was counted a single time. CDR3 sequence reads: CASSFGFPAPYGYTF. In DNA form, the CDR3 reads TGTGCCAGCAGTTTCGGTTTCCCGGCCCCCTATGGCTACACCTTC. J is TRBJ1-2 and V is TRBV27; D unresolved. The CDR3 length is 15 residues. Trimming cost V 3 bases and J 4 bases, with 15 bases left between them. The germline V gene encodes CDR1 MNHEY and CDR2 SMNVEV (reference sequence).

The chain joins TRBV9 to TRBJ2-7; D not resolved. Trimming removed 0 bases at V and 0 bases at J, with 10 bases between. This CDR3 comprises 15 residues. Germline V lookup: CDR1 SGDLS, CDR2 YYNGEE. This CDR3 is CASSVGPQPSYEQYF. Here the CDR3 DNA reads TGTGCCAGCAGCGTAGGCCCCCAACCCTCCTACGAGCAGTACTTC. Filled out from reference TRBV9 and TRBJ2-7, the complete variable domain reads DSGVTQTPKHLITATGQRVTLRCSPRSGDLSVYWYQQSLDQGLQFLIQYYNGEERAKGNILERFSAQQFPDLHSELNLSSLELGDSALYFCASSVGPQPSYEQYFGPGTRLTVT.

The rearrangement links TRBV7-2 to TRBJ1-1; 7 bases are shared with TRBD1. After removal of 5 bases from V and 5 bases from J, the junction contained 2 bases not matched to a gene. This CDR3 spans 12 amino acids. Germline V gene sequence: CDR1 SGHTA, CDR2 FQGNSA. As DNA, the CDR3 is TGTGCCAGCAGCGTGACAGGGACTGAAGCTTTCTTT. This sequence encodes CASSVTGTEAFF.

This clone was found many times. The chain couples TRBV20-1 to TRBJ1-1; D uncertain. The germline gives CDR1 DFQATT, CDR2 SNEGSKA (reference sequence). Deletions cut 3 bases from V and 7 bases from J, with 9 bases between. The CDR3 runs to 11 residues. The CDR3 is CSASRRDEAFF. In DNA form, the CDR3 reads TGCAGTGCTAGTCGGCGGGATGAAGCTTTCTTT.

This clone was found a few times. Here the CDR3 reads CASSFRVDYGYTF. CDR3 DNA sequence: TGTGCCAGCAGCTTTAGGGTGGACTATGGCTACACCTTC. The chain is built from TRBV7-2 and TRBJ1-2; D unresolved. Germline lookup yields CDR1 SGHTA and CDR2 FQGNSA. This CDR3 has 13 residues. Trimming pared 3 bases from V and 3 bases from J, leaving 8 bases between.

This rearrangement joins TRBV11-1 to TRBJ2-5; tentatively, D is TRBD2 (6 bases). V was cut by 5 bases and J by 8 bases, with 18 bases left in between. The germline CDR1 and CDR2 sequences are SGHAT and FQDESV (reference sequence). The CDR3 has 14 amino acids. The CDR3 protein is CASSATSAGLTQYF. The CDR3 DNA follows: TGTGCCAGCAGCGCCACCAGCGCGGGGCTTACCCAGTACTTC. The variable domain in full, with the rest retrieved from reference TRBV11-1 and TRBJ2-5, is EAEVAQSPRYKITEKSQAVAFWCDPISGHATLYWYRQILGQGPELLVQFQDESVVDDSQLPKDRFSAERLKGVDSTLKIQPAELGDSAMYLCASSATSAGLTQYFGPGTRLLVL.

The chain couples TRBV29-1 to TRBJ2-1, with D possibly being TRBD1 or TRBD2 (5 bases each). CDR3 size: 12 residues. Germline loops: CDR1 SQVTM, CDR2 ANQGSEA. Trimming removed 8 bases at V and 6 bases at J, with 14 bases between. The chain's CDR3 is CSPASGANEQFF. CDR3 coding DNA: TGCAGCCCCGCGTCCGGGGCCAATGAGCAGTTCTTC.

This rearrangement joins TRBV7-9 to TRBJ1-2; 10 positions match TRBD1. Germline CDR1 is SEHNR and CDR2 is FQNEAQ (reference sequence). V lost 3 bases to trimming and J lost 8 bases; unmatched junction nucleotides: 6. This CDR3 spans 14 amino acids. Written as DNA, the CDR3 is TGTGCCAGCAGCTTTCCGGGACAGGGGAAAGGCTACACCTTC. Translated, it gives CASSFPGQGKGYTF.

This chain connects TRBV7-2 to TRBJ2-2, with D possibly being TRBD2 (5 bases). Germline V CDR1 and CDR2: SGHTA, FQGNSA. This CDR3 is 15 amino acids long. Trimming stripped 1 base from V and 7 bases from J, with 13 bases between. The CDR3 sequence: CASSLGGNSIGELFF. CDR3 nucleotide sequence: TGTGCCAGCAGCTTAGGAGGGAATAGTATCGGGGAGCTGTTTTTT.

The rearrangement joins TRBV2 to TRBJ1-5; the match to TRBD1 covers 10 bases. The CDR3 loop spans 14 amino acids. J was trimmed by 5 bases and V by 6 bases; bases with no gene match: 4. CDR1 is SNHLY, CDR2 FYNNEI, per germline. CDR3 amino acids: CASSRQGAYQPQHF. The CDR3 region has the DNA TGTGCCAGCAGCAGACAGGGGGCATATCAGCCCCAGCATTTT.

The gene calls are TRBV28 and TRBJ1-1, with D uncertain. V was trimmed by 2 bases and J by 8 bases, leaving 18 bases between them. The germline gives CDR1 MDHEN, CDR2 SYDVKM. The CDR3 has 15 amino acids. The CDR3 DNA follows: TGTGCCAGCAGTTTACGGCCGGTGGCCGGGAGAGAAGCTTTCTTT. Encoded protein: CASSLRPVAGREAFF.

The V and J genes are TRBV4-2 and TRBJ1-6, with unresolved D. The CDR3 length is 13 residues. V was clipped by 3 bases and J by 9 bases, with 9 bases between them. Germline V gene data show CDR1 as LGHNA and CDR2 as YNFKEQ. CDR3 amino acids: CASSQASSSPLHF. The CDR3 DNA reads TGTGCCAGCAGCCAGGCGTCTAGTTCACCCCTCCACTTT.

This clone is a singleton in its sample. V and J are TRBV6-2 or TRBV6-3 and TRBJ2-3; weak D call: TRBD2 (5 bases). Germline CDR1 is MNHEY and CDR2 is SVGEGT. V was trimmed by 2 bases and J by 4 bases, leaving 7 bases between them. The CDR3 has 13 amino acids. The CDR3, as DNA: TGTGCCAGCAGTTACGGGAGTGCAGATACGCAGTATTTT. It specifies CASSYGSADTQYF.

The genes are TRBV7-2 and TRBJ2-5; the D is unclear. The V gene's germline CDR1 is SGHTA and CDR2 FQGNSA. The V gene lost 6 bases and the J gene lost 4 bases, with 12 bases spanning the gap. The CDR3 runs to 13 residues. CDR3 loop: CASRDHPSETQYF. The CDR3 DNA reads TGTGCCAGCAGGGACCACCCCTCAGAGACCCAGTACTTC.

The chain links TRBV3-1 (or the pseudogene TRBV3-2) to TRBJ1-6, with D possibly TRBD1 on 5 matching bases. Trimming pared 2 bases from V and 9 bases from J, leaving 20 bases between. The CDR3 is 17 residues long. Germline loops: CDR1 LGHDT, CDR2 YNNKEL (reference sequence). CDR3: CASSQPYVGGIGSPLHF. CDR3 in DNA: TGTGCCAGCAGCCAACCTTACGTGGGGGGAATCGGTTCACCCCTCCACTTT.

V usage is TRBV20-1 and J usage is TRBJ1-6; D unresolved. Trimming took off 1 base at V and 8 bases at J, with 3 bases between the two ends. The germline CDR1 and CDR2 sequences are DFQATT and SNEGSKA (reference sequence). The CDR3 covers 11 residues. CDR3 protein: CSARGDSPLHF. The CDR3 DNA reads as TGCAGTGCTAGAGGGGATTCACCCCTCCACTTT.

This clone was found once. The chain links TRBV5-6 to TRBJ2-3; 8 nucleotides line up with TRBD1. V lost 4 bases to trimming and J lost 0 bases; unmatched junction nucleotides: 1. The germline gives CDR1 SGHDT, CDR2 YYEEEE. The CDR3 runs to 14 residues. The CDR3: CASSRTGSTDTQYF. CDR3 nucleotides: TGTGCCAGCAGCCGGACAGGGAGCACAGATACGCAGTATTTT.